The text below deals with one T cell receptor (beta chain). This CDR3 has 13 amino acids. Germline CDR1 MDHEN, CDR2 SYDVKM. V gave up 2 bases and J gave up 6 bases, with 11 bases separating them. The source material, RNA transcripts, was used to amplify TCR beta CDR3 regions. The HTBI primer set was used in a first-round RT-PCR of the TCR CDR3. TCRdb re-called the multiplex PCR reads through MiXCR, storing one row per CDR3 protein. The sample consists of around 110,000 distinct CDR3 sequences, about a sixth of them appearing once. These data originate in a study of T cells in Graves' hyperthyroidism and ophthalmopathy.

The chain links TRBV28 to TRBJ2-7; unclear D gene. The sequence was obtained from a woman between 45 and 60 years old with Graves' hyperthyroidism. Sequencing input: blood. This CDR3 is CASSLNVKREQYF. The CDR3 nucleotides are TGTGCCAGCAGTTTAAACGTCAAGCGCGAGCAGTACTTC.